These T cell receptor beta chains were read from a single sample in a study of OX40 agonist ivuxolimab in advanced cancers. Some clones are missing from TCRdb's copy, which holds only in-frame ones; the method was immunoSEQ multiplex PCR. This sample carries 65,000 to 100,000 clones, roughly 91% of them seen once, and the ten largest clones take 0.3% to 0.4%. The source material was CD4+ or CD8+ T cells sorted from blood, sampled in a trial of the OX40 agonist ivuxolimab. These receptors were obtained from an adult with an advanced solid tumor such as melanoma, head and neck, liver or kidney cancer. Each CDR3 is given with its conserved first and last residue. The D gene is left open where the match is weak. The size field is filled for only some rows; it gives once, few, many or a size class.

j_call clone_size v_call d_call cdr3_aa cdr3_nt
TRBJ1-1 . TRBV18 TRBD1 CASSRRTGAWDTEAFF TGTGCCAGCTCACGAAGGACAGGGGCTTGGGACACTGAAGCTTTCTTT
TRBJ1-1 . TRBV5-1 . CASRSGTLGAEAFF TGCGCCAGCCGGTCGGGCACCCTCGGGGCTGAAGCTTTCTTT
TRBJ2-5 . TRBV7-9 TRBD2 CASSLEGRGGLETQYF TGTGCCAGCAGCTTAGAAGGGCGGGGGGGCCTGGAGACCCAGTACTTC
TRBJ1-4 . TRBV5-4 . CASSLATDEKLFF TGTGCCAGCAGCTTGGCCACGGATGAAAAACTGTTTTTT
TRBJ2-1 . TRBV9 TRBD2 CASSPLGGSHNEQFF TGTGCCAGCAGCCCCCTGGGCGGGAGTCATAATGAGCAGTTCTTC
TRBJ1-2 once TRBV30 TRBD1 CAWTDRGDYGYTF TGTGCCTGGACGGACAGGGGAGACTATGGCTACACCTTC
TRBJ1-1 . TRBV2 . CASSPRGGSNTEAFF TGTGCCAGCAGTCCCCGGGGCGGATCGAACACTGAAGCTTTCTTT
TRBJ1-1 . TRBV11-2 . CASSRGDTEAFF TGTGCCAGCAGTAGGGGGGACACTGAAGCTTTCTTT
TRBJ2-2 . TRBV23-1 . CASSQSQGVGTGELFF TGCGCCAGCAGTCAATCCCAGGGCGTGGGCACCGGGGAGCTGTTTTTT
TRBJ2-2 once TRBV30 . CAWSVLQGAPGELFF TGTGCCTGGAGTGTTCTACAGGGAGCTCCCGGGGAGCTGTTTTTT
TRBJ2-3 . TRBV5-1 TRBD2 CASSISGGATDTQYF TGCGCCAGCAGCATTAGCGGGGGGGCTACAGATACGCAGTATTTT
TRBJ1-5 . TRBV2 TRBD1 CASSRQGINQPQHF TGTGCCAGCTCTCGACAGGGAATAAATCAGCCCCAGCATTTT
TRBJ2-5 . TRBV4-1 . CASSDYRDQETQYF TGCGCCAGCAGCGACTACAGGGACCAAGAGACCCAGTACTTC
TRBJ1-5 . TRBV6-1 . CATFRDRLDQPQHF TGTGCCACCTTCCGGGATAGGTTAGATCAGCCCCAGCATTTT
TRBJ1-1 . TRBV5-1 . CASKVLEAGTEAFF TGCGCCAGCAAAGTTTTGGAGGCTGGCACTGAAGCTTTCTTT
TRBJ2-1 . TRBV7-6 TRBD2 CASSTSAGGTPWEQFF TGTGCCAGCAGCACCTCAGCGGGGGGGACCCCCTGGGAGCAGTTCTTC
TRBJ1-5 . TRBV28 . CASSSPGKPQHF TGTGCCAGCAGTTCTCCCGGTAAACCCCAGCATTTT
TRBJ1-5 . TRBV2 TRBD1 CASSDEGQKNQPQHF TGTGCCAGCAGTGATGAGGGACAGAAAAATCAGCCCCAGCATTTT
TRBJ2-5 . TRBV9 . CASSDLWEPQETQYF TGTGCCAGCAGCGACCTCTGGGAACCCCAGGAGACCCAGTACTTC
TRBJ2-4 . TRBV11-2 . CASSYGPLNIQYF TGTGCCAGCAGCTATGGTCCCTTAAACATTCAGTACTTC
TRBJ1-3 . TRBV28 . CASSTGVGGTGGNTIYF TGTGCCAGCAGTACGGGGGTAGGGGGTACAGGTGGAAACACCATATATTTT
TRBJ1-5 . TRBV19 . CASSIGPIRTGNQPQHF TGTGCCAGTAGTATAGGCCCTATAAGGACAGGCAATCAGCCCCAGCATTTT
TRBJ2-2 . TRBV7-9 . CASSLHIGELFF TGTGCCAGCAGCTTACATATCGGGGAGCTGTTTTTT
TRBJ2-5 . TRBV28 . CASRPGTTQETQYF TGTGCCAGCAGGCCCGGGACAACGCAAGAGACCCAGTACTTC
TRBJ2-3 . TRBV5-1 . CASSNTGPQRGDTQYF TGCGCCAGCAGCAACACAGGGCCCCAGCGCGGCGATACGCAGTATTTT
TRBJ2-1 . TRBV14 TRBD2 CASRRGGAYNEQFF TGTGCCAGCAGGCGCGGGGGGGCCTACAATGAGCAGTTCTTC
TRBJ1-1 . TRBV6-4 . CASMPGSSPEAFF TGTGCCAGCATGCCGGGATCGTCCCCGGAAGCTTTCTTT
TRBJ2-2 . TRBV9 TRBD1 CASSVVPQGAGGELFF TGTGCCAGCAGCGTAGTTCCCCAGGGGGCCGGCGGGGAGCTGTTTTTT
TRBJ2-2 . TRBV5-4 . CASSRGDPNTGELFF TGTGCCAGCAGCCGAGGCGACCCCAACACCGGGGAGCTGTTTTTT
TRBJ2-5 once TRBV5-6 . CASSPGVLQETQYF TGTGCCAGCAGCCCGGGAGTACTCCAAGAGACCCAGTACTTC
TRBJ1-1 once TRBV20-1 . CSASPNSEAFF TGCAGTGCTTCCCCGAACAGTGAAGCTTTCTTT
TRBJ1-6 once TRBV5-1 . CASSLVGRKDSPLHF TGCGCCAGCAGCTTGGTGGGCCGAAAGGATTCACCCCTCCACTTT
TRBJ2-3 . TRBV6-6 . CASLRGDADTQYF TGTGCCAGCCTTAGGGGGGATGCAGATACGCAGTATTTT
TRBJ2-1 . TRBV4-1 TRBD2 CASSQDERGVYNEQFF TGCGCCAGCAGCCAAGATGAGCGGGGCGTATACAATGAGCAGTTCTTC
TRBJ2-1 . TRBV11-3 . CASSSQYNEQFF TGTGCCAGCAGCTCACAGTACAATGAGCAGTTCTTC
TRBJ1-1 . TRBV6-5 . CASILATGGTEAFF TGTGCCAGCATCCTCGCCACGGGGGGCACTGAAGCTTTCTTT
TRBJ1-1 . TRBV11-1 . CASSLDNGNTEAFF TGTGCCAGCAGCTTAGATAACGGAAACACTGAAGCTTTCTTT
TRBJ2-3 . TRBV9 . CASSVSGTTDTQYF TGTGCCAGCAGCGTATCGGGGACCACAGATACGCAGTATTTT
TRBJ1-1 . TRBV13 . CASSLGHRVGTEAFF TGTGCCAGCAGCTTAGGCCATAGGGTGGGGACTGAAGCTTTCTTT
TRBJ1-2 few TRBV5-4 . CASSPAEDYGYTF TGTGCCAGCAGTCCAGCGGAAGACTATGGCTACACCTTC
TRBJ1-4 . TRBV10-3 TRBD1 CAISPGQGNEKLFF TGTGCCATCAGCCCGGGACAGGGAAATGAAAAACTGTTTTTT
TRBJ1-2 . TRBV10-3 TRBD1 CAISESGQGGSEDGYTF TGTGCCATCAGTGAGTCGGGTCAGGGGGGTTCGGAGGATGGCTACACCTTC
TRBJ1-2 . TRBV7-9 . CASSSTPAGNYGYTF TGTGCCAGCAGCTCAACGCCGGCCGGAAACTATGGCTACACCTTC
TRBJ1-2 . TRBV28 . CASSLSSYGYTF TGTGCCAGCAGTTTATCCAGCTATGGCTACACCTTC
TRBJ2-6 . TRBV29-1 . CSTPSTDSISGANVLTF TGCAGCACACCAAGCACAGACTCCATTTCTGGGGCCAACGTCCTGACTTTC
TRBJ2-5 . TRBV10-3 . CAIRAGAQETQYF TGTGCCATCAGGGCGGGGGCCCAAGAGACCCAGTACTTC
TRBJ1-4 . TRBV7-9 . CASSLQGSAANEKLFF TGTGCCAGCAGCCTACAGGGATCCGCGGCTAATGAAAAACTGTTTTTT
TRBJ2-7 . TRBV2 TRBD1 CASSEAAVGGEDEQYF TGTGCCAGCAGTGAAGCTGCTGTAGGGGGCGAGGACGAGCAGTACTTC
TRBJ1-1 . TRBV6-5 . CASSEESEAFF TGTGCCAGCAGTGAAGAGAGTGAAGCTTTCTTT
TRBJ2-1 . TRBV25-1 TRBD2 CASSIAGGPGEQFF TGTGCCAGCAGTATAGCGGGGGGGCCCGGTGAGCAGTTCTTC
TRBJ2-2 . TRBV4-1 . CASSPQGRRGTGELFF TGCGCCAGCAGCCCCCAGGGACGCAGGGGCACCGGGGAGCTGTTTTTT
TRBJ1-2 . TRBV27 . CASSEDTNYGYTF TGTGCCAGCAGTGAGGACACGAACTATGGCTACACCTTC
TRBJ1-2 few TRBV5-1 TRBD1 CASSTGTGGLGYTF TGCGCCAGCAGCACGGGGACAGGGGGTCTTGGCTACACCTTC
TRBJ1-1 . TRBV7-8 . CASSLTGSGEAFF TGTGCCAGCAGCTTAACAGGGTCCGGGGAAGCTTTCTTT
TRBJ1-1 . TRBV2 TRBD1 CASRERQGHTEAFF TGTGCCAGCAGGGAAAGACAGGGACACACTGAAGCTTTCTTT